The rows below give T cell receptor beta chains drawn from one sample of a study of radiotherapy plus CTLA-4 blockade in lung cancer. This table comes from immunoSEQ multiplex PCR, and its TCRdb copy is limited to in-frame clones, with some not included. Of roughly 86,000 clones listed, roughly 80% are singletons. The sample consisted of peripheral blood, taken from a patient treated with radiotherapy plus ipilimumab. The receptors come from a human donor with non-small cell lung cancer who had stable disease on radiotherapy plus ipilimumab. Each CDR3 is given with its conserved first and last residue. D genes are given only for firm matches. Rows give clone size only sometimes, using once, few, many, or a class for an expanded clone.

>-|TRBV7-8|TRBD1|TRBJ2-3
TGTGCCAGCAGCCGGGGGACAGGGGGGACAGATACGCAGTATTTT
CASSRGTGGTDTQYF
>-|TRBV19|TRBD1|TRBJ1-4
TGTGCCAGTAGTGATTTCCAGGGGGCGTCTAATGAAAAACTGTTTTTT
CASSDFQGASNEKLFF
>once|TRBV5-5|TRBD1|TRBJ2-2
TGTGCCAGCAGCTCGGGACAGGGCCAAGTAACCGGGGAGCTGTTTTTT
CASSSGQGQVTGELFF
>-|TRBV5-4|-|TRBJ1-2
TGTGCCAGCAGCCCGACAGTTTCCAAGGGCTACACCTTC
CASSPTVSKGYTF
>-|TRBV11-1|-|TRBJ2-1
TGTGCCAGCAGTCCCGGAGCGAGCAATGAGCAGTTCTTC
CASSPGASNEQFF
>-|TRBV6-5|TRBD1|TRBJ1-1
TGTGCCAGCAGTTACCGGGACAGGGTCGGAACACTGTTATTT
CASSYRDRVGTLLF
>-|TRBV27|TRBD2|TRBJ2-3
TGTGCCAGCAGTTTATTGCCTCGAGGCGGACTAGCGGATACAGATACGCAGTATTTT
CASSLLPRGGLADTDTQYF
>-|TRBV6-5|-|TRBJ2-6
TGTGCCAGCAGCGGAATTAACTCTGGGGCCAACGTCCTGACTTTC
CASSGINSGANVLTF
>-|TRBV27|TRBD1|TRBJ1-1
TGTGCCAGCAGTTTATCGCACCCAGGGGGATCCATGAACACTGAAGCTTTCTTT
CASSLSHPGGSMNTEAFF
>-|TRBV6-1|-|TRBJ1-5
TGTGCCAGCAGTGAAATGGGACGGGGTCAGCCCCAGCATTTT
CASSEMGRGQPQHF
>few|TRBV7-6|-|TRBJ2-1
TGTGCCAGCAGCTTACGGCGGGGCAATGAGCAGTTCTTC
CASSLRRGNEQFF
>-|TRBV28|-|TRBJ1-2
TGTGCCAGCAGTTCTGTAGCTAACTATGGCTACACCTTC
CASSSVANYGYTF
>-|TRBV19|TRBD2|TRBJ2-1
TGTGCCAGTAGTATTAGACTAGCGGGGGGCTACAATGAGCAGTTCTTC
CASSIRLAGGYNEQFF
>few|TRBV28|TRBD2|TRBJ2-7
TGTGCCAGCACCTGGGGGGGAGGCTACGAGCAGTACTTC
CASTWGGGYEQYF
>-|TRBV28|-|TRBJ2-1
TGTGCCAGCAGTGCCCTGGGACGGGAATACAATGAGCAGTTCTTC
CASSALGREYNEQFF
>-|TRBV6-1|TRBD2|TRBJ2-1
TGTGCCAGCCAGACTAGCGGCTCCTACAATGAGCAGTTCTTC
CASQTSGSYNEQFF
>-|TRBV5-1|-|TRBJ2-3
TGCGCCAGCAGCTTGGCCGGACATACGCAGTATTTT
CASSLAGHTQYF
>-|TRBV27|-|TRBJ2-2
TGTGCCAGCAGTTTACTGGGCACCGGGGAGCTGTTTTTT
CASSLLGTGELFF
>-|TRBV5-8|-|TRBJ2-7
TGTGCCAGCAGCTTTTGGGGCGAGCAGTACTTC
CASSFWGEQYF
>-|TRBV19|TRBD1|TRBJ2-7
TGTGCCAGTAGCCGCCGGGACAGGGGTAAAGTTGGGAGTTACGAGCAGTACTTC
CASSRRDRGKVGSYEQYF
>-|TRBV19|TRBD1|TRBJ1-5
TGTGCCAGTAGTATAGATCAGGGGGCAGGGCTCAATCAGCCCCAGCATTTT
CASSIDQGAGLNQPQHF
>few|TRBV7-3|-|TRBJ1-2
TGTGCCAGCAGCTCCAATCCAGGGATGGGCGGCTACACCTTC
CASSSNPGMGGYTF
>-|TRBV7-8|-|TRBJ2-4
TGTGCCAGCAGCTTGCGGCAGGGAAACATTCAGTACTTC
CASSLRQGNIQYF